This passage covers 26 T cell receptor beta chains from one sample sequenced in a study of T cells after yellow fever vaccination. Each CDR3 protein is one row after TCRdb ran MiXCR on the 5' RACE reads. The table records around 320,000 distinct CDR3 sequences, around 8.6% of them present only once. Sequencing used CD4+ T cells sorted from PBMCs, obtained 5 days after the yellow fever booster vaccination. These receptors were collected from a man aged 18 to 30 who received the YFV17D yellow fever vaccine.

This clonotype showed up just a few times. V gene TRBV7-9 combines with J gene TRBJ2-3, with D perhaps matching TRBD1 (6 bases). The CDR3 runs 15 residues. The ends were cut back, 6 bases at V and 0 bases at J, with 13 bases in the middle. Germline lookup yields CDR1 SEHNR and CDR2 FQNEAQ (reference sequence). The CDR3 loop is CASSSQGTSTDTQYF. The DNA of the CDR3 is TGTGCCAGCAGTTCGCAGGGGACCAGCACAGATACGCAGTATTTT.

This clonotype has only a few counts. This rearrangement joins TRBV13 to TRBJ1-2, with 7 nucleotides matching TRBD1. The V and J ends lost 5 bases and 4 bases, in that order; junction bases with no gene match: 7. The CDR3 spans 14 residues. Germline CDR1 reads PRHDT; CDR2 reads FYEKMQ (reference sequence). The CDR3 here is CASSGGTGAYGYTF. CDR3 nucleotide sequence: TGTGCCAGCAGCGGGGGAACAGGGGCCTATGGCTACACCTTC.

This clonotype was seen more than once but under ten times. The V call is TRBV7-2, the J call TRBJ2-1, with 8 bases fitting TRBD2. CDR3 length equals 16 residues. Per germline, CDR1 SGHTA and CDR2 FQGNSA. The J segment lost 10 bases and the V segment lost 6 bases, leaving 17 bases of the junction unmatched. The CDR3 here is CASRHSAAGASIEQFF. The CDR3 nucleotides are TGTGCCAGCAGACACTCGGCAGCGGGGGCCTCTATAGAGCAGTTCTTC.

Many counts were recorded for this clonotype. The chain combines TRBV4-1 with TRBJ1-5; the D gene is possibly TRBD1 (5 bases). The germline V and J ends were trimmed by 0 bases and 7 bases, with 10 bases remaining between them. The CDR3 is made up of 14 amino acids. CDR1 MGHRA and CDR2 YSYEKL come from the germline V gene. CDR3 in amino acids: CASSQDNQGQPQHF. In DNA form, the CDR3 reads TGCGCCAGCAGCCAAGATAACCAGGGACAGCCCCAGCATTTT.

This sequence joins TRBV7-3 and TRBJ1-2, with 7 bases aligning to TRBD1. This CDR3 has 13 residues. V gave up 5 bases and J gave up 8 bases; unmatched junction bases: 8. Germline V gives CDR1 SGHTA, CDR2 FQGTGA. For the CDR3, the DNA is TGTGCCAGCAGCGAACACACAGGGGCCGGCTACACCTTC. This translates into CASSEHTGAGYTF. Complete variable domain (other parts from reference TRBV7-3 and TRBJ1-2): GAGVSQTPSNKVTEKGKYVELRCDPISGHTALYWYRQSLGQGPEFLIYFQGTGAADDSGLPNDRFFAVRPEGSVSTLKIQRTERGDSAVYLCASSEHTGAGYTFGSGTRLTVV.

There are many counts of this clonotype. The chain uses TRBV15 and TRBJ1-2; a possible D gene is TRBD1 (5 bases). V lost 7 bases, J lost 3 bases, and 15 bases lay in between. Germline CDR1 is LNHNV and CDR2 is YYDKDF (reference sequence). This CDR3 contains 14 residues. The CDR3 DNA is TGTGCCACCACCCAGGACACCGAGCACTATGGCTACACCTTC. Translating gives CATTQDTEHYGYTF.

The table lists this clonotype with many counts. The rearrangement links TRBV7-8 to TRBJ1-2; the match to TRBD1 covers 8 bases. The ends lost 0 bases at V and 2 bases at J; junction bases unmatched: 8. The CDR3 spans 17 residues. The germline V gene has CDR1 SGHVS and CDR2 FQNEAQ. The CDR3 nucleotides read TGTGCCAGCAGCTTAGCGGGCGATGGACAGGGAAACTATGGCTACACCTTC. It encodes CASSLAGDGQGNYGYTF.

This sequence joins TRBV5-1 and TRBJ2-1, with TRBD2 as a possible D gene (5 bases). The CDR3 contains 14 residues. Germline loops: CDR1 SGHRS, CDR2 YFSETQ. Trimming removed 2 bases at V and 6 bases at J, with 12 bases between. CDR3 sequence: CASSFSSSPNEQFF. Here the CDR3 DNA reads TGCGCCAGCAGCTTTTCTTCTAGCCCCAATGAGCAGTTCTTC.

The V call is TRBV10-3, the J call TRBJ2-7; D might be TRBD1 or TRBD2, each matching 6 bases. Trimming took off 4 bases at V and 4 bases at J, with 11 bases between the two ends. This CDR3 has 13 residues. The germline CDR1 and CDR2 sequences are ENHRY and SYGVKD. This chain's CDR3 is CAISAGGGYEQYF. The CDR3 DNA reads TGTGCCATCAGTGCCGGGGGCGGGTACGAGCAGTACTTC.

This clonotype was seen ten or more times. V gene TRBV7-2 combines with J gene TRBJ2-1; D is perhaps TRBD2 (5 bases). V gave up 5 bases and J gave up 1 base, with 12 bases separating them. Germline assignment: CDR1 SGHTA and CDR2 FQGNSA. The CDR3 covers 15 residues. The CDR3 loop reads CASSLGSGSYNEQFF. CDR3 bases: TGTGCCAGCAGCCTAGGAAGCGGTTCCTACAATGAGCAGTTCTTC.

The chain recombines TRBV5-1 with TRBJ2-5, with 11 nucleotides matching TRBD2. The CDR3 contains 16 residues. Looked up from germline, CDR1 is SGHRS and CDR2 is YFSETQ. With 4 bases clipped from V and 1 base from J, the junction kept 6 bases outside the gene matches. CDR3 coding DNA: TGCGCCAGCAGCCCGGGACTAGCGGTAACCCAAGAGACCCAGTACTTC. It is translated as CASSPGLAVTQETQYF.

This clonotype was recorded at least ten times. CDR3 residues: CASSSGGGAQDEQFF. CDR3 nucleotides: TGTGCCAGCAGTTCTGGCGGGGGGGCTCAGGATGAGCAGTTCTTC. The chain recombines TRBV4-2 with TRBJ2-1; 9 bases agree with TRBD2. V lost 6 bases, J lost 8 bases, and 11 bases stayed unmatched. Germline V CDR1 and CDR2: LGHNA, YNFKEQ. The CDR3 spans 15 residues.

This sequence joins TRBV4-2 and TRBJ2-2; 8 nucleotides agree with TRBD2. The germline CDR1 and CDR2 sequences are LGHNA and YNFKEQ. V dropped 1 base and J dropped 4; count of bases not matched to a gene: 5. This CDR3 region has 16 residues. CDR3 nucleotides: TGTGCCAGCAGCCAAGTGACGGGGGGGGGCACCGGGGAGCTGTTTTTT. It encodes CASSQVTGGGTGELFF.

This clonotype was seen ten or more times. J is TRBJ2-3 and V is TRBV24-1; 10 bases are a match to TRBD1. The CDR3 sequence is 15 residues long. With 4 bases clipped from V and 5 bases from J, the junction kept 5 bases outside the gene matches. Looked up from germline, CDR1 is KGHDR and CDR2 is SFDVKD. CDR3 residues: CATSDPGQGGDTQYF. In nucleotides, the CDR3 is TGTGCCACCAGTGACCCCGGACAGGGGGGAGATACGCAGTATTTT.

Only a few counts were recorded for this clonotype. DNA of the CDR3: TGCGCCAGCAGCTTGGGATGGGGGGCAAGCAATCAGCCCCAGCATTTT. It yields the protein CASSLGWGASNQPQHF. The chain is built from TRBV5-1 and TRBJ1-5; D is possibly TRBD1 (6 bases). The CDR3 is 16 residues long. The ends were cut back, 0 bases at V and 1 base at J, with 11 bases in the middle. The germline gives CDR1 SGHRS, CDR2 YFSETQ.

The chain is built from TRBV5-4 and TRBJ2-3; D gene unclear. Germline V gives CDR1 SGHNT, CDR2 YYREEE (reference sequence). The CDR3 extends over 11 amino acids. The germline V and J ends were trimmed by 4 bases and 7 bases, with 7 bases remaining between them. CDR3 residues: CASSRQNTQYF. The CDR3 DNA follows: TGTGCCAGCAGCCGTCAGAATACGCAGTATTTT.

This chain uses TRBV7-2 with TRBJ2-1, with a weak D call TRBD1 (6 bases). The V end was cut by 2 bases, the J end by 8 bases, with 10 bases between. From germline, CDR1 is SGHTA and CDR2 FQGNSA. The CDR3 runs to 13 residues. The chain's CDR3 is CASSLQGIDEQFF. The CDR3 nucleotides read TGTGCCAGCAGCTTACAGGGGATCGATGAGCAGTTCTTC.

This clonotype was seen a few times. This sequence joins TRBV25-1 and TRBJ1-1; maybe TRBD1 (5 bases). The V and J ends lost 1 base and 11 bases respectively, with 11 bases between them. The CDR3 contains 12 residues. From germline, CDR1 is MGHDK and CDR2 SYGVNS. CDR3 in amino acids: CASSESGRGAFF. The CDR3 nucleotides read TGTGCCAGCAGTGAATCCGGACGGGGGGCTTTCTTT.

This clonotype was observed many times. This chain links TRBV20-1 with TRBJ2-5; D may correspond to TRBD1 or TRBD2 (5 bases each). Trimming left V 3 bases short and J 7 bases short, with 12 bases between. In germline, CDR1 is DFQATT, CDR2 SNEGSKA (reference sequence). The CDR3 loop spans 12 amino acids. CDR3 sequence reads: CSASRGAGTQYF. CDR3 nucleotides: TGCAGTGCTAGTCGGGGCGCAGGGACCCAGTACTTC.

This clonotype was seen more than once but under ten times. The chain has TRBV20-1 and TRBJ1-3; tentatively, D is TRBD1 (6 bases). Trimming stripped 3 bases from V and 4 bases from J, with 16 bases between. From germline, CDR1 is DFQATT and CDR2 SNEGSKA (reference sequence). The CDR3 is made up of 15 amino acids. The CDR3 is CSARGGALVGNTIYF. The CDR3, as DNA: TGCAGTGCTAGGGGGGGGGCCTTGGTCGGAAACACCATATATTTT.

This clonotype appeared a few times. This chain uses TRBV27 with TRBJ2-5; 8 nucleotides agree with TRBD2. The CDR3 length is 15 residues. The germline gives CDR1 MNHEY, CDR2 SMNVEV (reference sequence). V was pared by 6 bases and J by 4 bases, with 10 bases of the junction left unmatched. CDR3 in DNA: TGTGCCAGCAGCCCCCCGGGAGGGAGGCGAGAGACCCAGTACTTC. Translating gives CASSPPGGRRETQYF.

This clonotype was observed at least ten times. The chain links TRBV20-1 to TRBJ1-2; tentatively, D is TRBD1 (5 bases). V dropped 3 bases and J dropped 8 bases, with 22 bases sitting between them. Germline-derived CDR1 and CDR2 are DFQATT and SNEGSKA (reference sequence). The CDR3 covers 15 residues. Written as DNA, the CDR3 is TGCAGTGCTAGGGGCGTTTTGCCCTGGGACGGGGGCTACACCTTC. Its translation: CSARGVLPWDGGYTF.

The CDR3 spells CASSWTQGRSSYNSPLHF. The DNA of the CDR3 is TGTGCCAGCAGTTGGACCCAGGGGCGAAGCTCCTATAATTCACCCCTCCACTTT. V is TRBV6-2 or TRBV6-3 and J is TRBJ1-6; perhaps TRBD1 as D (6 bases). CDR1 MNHEY and CDR2 SVGEGT come from the germline V gene. This CDR3 is built from 18 residues. The ends were cut back, 4 bases at V and 0 bases at J, with 16 bases in the middle.

This clonotype was counted at least ten times. This chain connects TRBV20-1 to TRBJ1-5, with 9 positions matching TRBD1. Trimming removed 4 bases from V and 5 bases from J; junction bases left unmatched: 6. Germline V gene lookup returns CDR1 DFQATT and CDR2 SNEGSKA (reference sequence). The CDR3 runs 14 residues. The CDR3 region is CSATGTGWDQPQHF. CDR3 coding DNA: TGCAGTGCTACCGGGACAGGGTGGGATCAGCCCCAGCATTTT.

This clonotype was found a few times. The V gene is TRBV20-1, the J gene TRBJ2-5, with D perhaps matching TRBD1 or TRBD2 (5 bases each). The germline V gene encodes CDR1 DFQATT and CDR2 SNEGSKA (reference sequence). V gave up 1 base and J gave up 14 bases, with 14 bases separating them. The CDR3 loop spans 11 amino acids. The CDR3 protein is CSARGGQGVYF. CDR3 DNA sequence: TGCAGTGCTAGAGGAGGGCAGGGAGTTTACTTC.

This clonotype appeared once. The chain employs TRBV11-1 and TRBJ2-7, with D unclear. The germline V gene encodes CDR1 SGHAT and CDR2 FQDESV (reference sequence). The CDR3 contains 13 residues. V was pared by 5 bases and J by 6 bases, with 14 bases between. In DNA, the CDR3 is TGTGCCAGCAGCGTCGGGTCAGACTTCGAGCAGTACTTC. Amino acids: CASSVGSDFEQYF.